A selection of T cell receptor beta chains follows, all from one sample in a study of T cells after yellow fever vaccination. MiXCR, run by TCRdb on the 5' RACE reads, gives a single entry per CDR3 protein. Here the sample spans some 300,000 distinct CDR3 sequences, approximately 8% being singletons. Sample: PBMCs, taken roughly 47 days after the first yellow fever vaccination. The receptors shown here come from a man between 18 and 29 years old who received the YFV17D yellow fever vaccine. The CDR3 runs from the conserved cysteine through the conserved F or W. Each record gives: CDR3 length, V gene, J gene, D gene, clone size, CDR3 DNA, CDR3 protein. A D gene is named only where the DNA matches it firmly. Size tells how often a clone was seen (once, few, many) or the class of an expanded clone, and some rows leave it out.

length: 18; V: TRBV5-1; J: TRBJ2-5; D: NA; size: few; DNA: TGCGCCAGCAGCTTGGGACCCAATAGGCGGGACAGCCAAGAGACCCAGTACTTC; CDR3: CASSLGPNRRDSQETQYF
length: 16; V: TRBV5-4; J: TRBJ2-1; D: TRBD1; size: NA; DNA: TGTGCCAGCAGCTCGGCGGTGGGACAGGGACTCAATGAGCAGTTCTTC; CDR3: CASSSAVGQGLNEQFF
length: 17; V: TRBV7-2; J: TRBJ1-2; D: TRBD1; size: NA; DNA: TGTGCCAGCAGCTCCACCGCCCAGGGGGGGGCCACCTATGGCTACACCTTC; CDR3: CASSSTAQGGATYGYTF
length: 13; V: TRBV18; J: TRBJ2-3; D: NA; size: NA; DNA: TGTGCCAGCTCACCACCGGGACGCGGGTACCAGTATTTT; CDR3: CASSPPGRGYQYF
length: 13; V: TRBV20-1; J: TRBJ2-7; D: TRBD1; size: NA; DNA: TGCAGTGCAACGGGACAGGGGGTGTGGGAGCAGTACTTC; CDR3: CSATGQGVWEQYF
length: 14; V: TRBV20-1; J: TRBJ2-5; D: TRBD1; size: few; DNA: TGCAGTGCTACCCCGGACAGGGGTGTTGGGACCCAGTACTTC; CDR3: CSATPDRGVGTQYF
length: 13; V: TRBV20-1; J: TRBJ1-1; D: NA; size: few; DNA: TGCAGTGCTAGACGCTACGGGGAGGCTGAAGCTTTCTTT; CDR3: CSARRYGEAEAFF
length: 14; V: TRBV6-1; J: TRBJ1-2; D: NA; size: few; DNA: TGTGCCAGCACCCAAGCGGACAAGGTGCATGGCTACACCTTC; CDR3: CASTQADKVHGYTF
length: 14; V: TRBV10-1; J: TRBJ2-1; D: NA; size: NA; DNA: TGCGCCAGCAGTGCTCTACTCTCTTGGGATGAGCAGTTCTTC; CDR3: CASSALLSWDEQFF
length: 15; V: TRBV6-5; J: TRBJ1-2; D: NA; size: few; DNA: TGTGCCAGCAGTTACCAGGGAGGGAATGTCTATGGCTACACCTTC; CDR3: CASSYQGGNVYGYTF
length: 15; V: TRBV19; J: TRBJ2-1; D: NA; size: NA; DNA: TGTGCCAGTATCGCGACAGATAGCTCCTACAATGAGCAGTTCTTC; CDR3: CASIATDSSYNEQFF
length: 15; V: TRBV7-9; J: TRBJ1-2; D: NA; size: NA; DNA: TGTGCCAGCAGCACCTCAGGGACGGGGAACTATGGCTACACCTTC; CDR3: CASSTSGTGNYGYTF
length: 13; V: TRBV7-8; J: TRBJ2-3; D: NA; size: few; DNA: TGTGCCAGCAAGCGGGCCGGCACGAATACGCAGTATTTT; CDR3: CASKRAGTNTQYF
length: 14; V: TRBV9; J: TRBJ2-1; D: TRBD2; size: many; DNA: TGTGCCAGCAGCGAAGCGGGGGGGCTTGATGAGCAGTTCTTC; CDR3: CASSEAGGLDEQFF
length: 16; V: TRBV10-2; J: TRBJ2-7; D: NA; size: NA; DNA: TGCGCCAGCAGTCCTTCCGGGGCTGGAGCGTTCTACGAGCAGTACTTC; CDR3: CASSPSGAGAFYEQYF
length: 16; V: TRBV5-5; J: TRBJ2-2; D: NA; size: NA; DNA: TGTGCCAGCAGCTTAGTCTTGAGTAGCGTCCCCGGGGAGCTGTTTTTT; CDR3: CASSLVLSSVPGELFF
length: 14; V: TRBV21-1; J: TRBJ2-7; D: NA; size: few; DNA: TGTGCCAGCAGCTCCGCGAGGGGCAGGGCCGAGCAGTACTTC; CDR3: CASSSARGRAEQYF
length: 11; V: TRBV29-1; J: TRBJ2-1; D: NA; size: few; DNA: TGCAGCGTTGTGCTTAGCAATGAGCAGTTCTTC; CDR3: CSVVLSNEQFF
length: 16; V: TRBV7-9; J: TRBJ1-3; D: NA; size: few; DNA: TGTGCCAGCAGCTACACCCGCGGGAGCTCTGGAAACACCATATATTTT; CDR3: CASSYTRGSSGNTIYF
length: 15; V: TRBV5-1; J: TRBJ2-2; D: NA; size: many; DNA: TGCGCCAGCATTCAGGGAGGCCGGGGCACCGGGGAGCTGTTTTTT; CDR3: CASIQGGRGTGELFF
length: 15; V: TRBV19; J: TRBJ2-3; D: NA; size: few; DNA: TGTGCCAGTAGTGCCCAAGCCCTTATTGTTGGTACGCAGTATTTT; CDR3: CASSAQALIVGTQYF
length: 14; V: TRBV5-1; J: TRBJ2-3; D: NA; size: few; DNA: TGCGCCAGCAGCTTGGCCATATCCACAGATACGCAGTATTTT; CDR3: CASSLAISTDTQYF
length: 11; V: TRBV7-8; J: TRBJ1-1; D: TRBD1; size: many; DNA: TGTGCCAGCGGGGGAGGGGGCGAAGCTTTCTTT; CDR3: CASGGGGEAFF
length: 15; V: TRBV29-1; J: TRBJ2-7; D: TRBD1; size: NA; DNA: TGCAGCGTTGTGAGATCGGGACAGGGATCCCTCGAGCAGTACTTC; CDR3: CSVVRSGQGSLEQYF